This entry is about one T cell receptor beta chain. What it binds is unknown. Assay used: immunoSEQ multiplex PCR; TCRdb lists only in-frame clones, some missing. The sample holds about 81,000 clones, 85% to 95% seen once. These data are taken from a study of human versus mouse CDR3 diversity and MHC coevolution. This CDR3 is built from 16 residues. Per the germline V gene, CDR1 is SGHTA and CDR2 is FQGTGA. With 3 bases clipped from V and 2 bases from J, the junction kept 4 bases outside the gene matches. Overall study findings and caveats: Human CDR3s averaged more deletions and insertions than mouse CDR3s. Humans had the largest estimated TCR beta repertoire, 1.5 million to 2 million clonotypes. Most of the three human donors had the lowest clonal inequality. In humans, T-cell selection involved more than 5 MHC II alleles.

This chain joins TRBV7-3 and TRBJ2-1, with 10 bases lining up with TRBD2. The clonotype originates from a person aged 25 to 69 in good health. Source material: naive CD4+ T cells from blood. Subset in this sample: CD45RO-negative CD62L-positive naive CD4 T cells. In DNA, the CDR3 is TGTGCCAGCAGCTTGTCTAGCGGGAGAGCCTACAATGAGCAGTTCTTC. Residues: CASSLSSGRAYNEQFF.